This T cell receptor (beta chain) emerged from a study of CD8+ T cells in alopecia areata. Following RNA extraction, reverse transcription yielded cDNA that acted as the sequencing template. Here immunoSEQ multiplex PCR was the method, and the copy in TCRdb shows in-frame clones only, minus some. The repertoire includes about 220,000 clones, approximately 57% of them detected once, and around 1.5% sits in the top ten. V gave up 4 bases and J gave up 6 bases, with 18 bases separating them. The CDR3 loop spans 15 amino acids. The V gene's germline CDR1 is SGHTA and CDR2 FQGNSA. Points from the study as a whole: Because one nonresponder was included, the link of baseline CD8+ expansion to response is considered uncertain.

As regards this clone: Its specificity is not known.

The treatment denotes: oral pan-JAK inhibitor, 5-10 mg twice daily. The V call is TRBV7-2, the J call TRBJ2-5; D is unclear. The clonotype was recovered from a human donor with alopecia areata. The sample was CD4+ T cells sorted from blood, taken at week 4, from a patient treated with tofacitinib. CDR3 protein: CASSSRALSGQTQYF. CDR3 nucleotides: TGTGCCAGCAGCTCCCGGGCCCTGTCAGGACAGACCCAGTACTTC.